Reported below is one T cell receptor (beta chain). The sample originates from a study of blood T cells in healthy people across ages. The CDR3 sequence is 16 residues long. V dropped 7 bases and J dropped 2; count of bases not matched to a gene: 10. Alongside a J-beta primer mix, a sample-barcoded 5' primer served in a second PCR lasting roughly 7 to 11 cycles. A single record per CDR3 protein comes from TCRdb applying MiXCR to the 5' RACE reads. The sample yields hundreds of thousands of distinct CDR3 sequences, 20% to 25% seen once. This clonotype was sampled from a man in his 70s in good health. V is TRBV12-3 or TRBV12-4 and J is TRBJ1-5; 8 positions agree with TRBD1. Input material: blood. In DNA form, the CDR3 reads TGTGCCAGCATCCTAACAGGACAGGGTGGCAATCAGCCCCAGCATTTT. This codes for CASILTGQGGNQPQHF.